The clone carrying this T cell receptor (beta chain) appeared many times. Time point in this sample: newly diagnosed GD, antithyroid drugs for less than 3 months. Making the TCR library involved RNA that had been extracted from PBMCs. Researchers made TCR beta libraries by using iRepertoire HTBI primers and running Arm-PCR on CDR3 regions. TCRdb re-analysed the multiplex PCR reads in MiXCR, keeping a single row per CDR3 protein. The table records about 380,000 distinct CDR3 sequences, roughly a sixth of them present only once. This CDR3 spans 14 amino acids. Germline CDR1 KGHSH, CDR2 LQKENI. V was pared by 0 bases and J by 0 bases, with 5 bases between. The data were taken from a study of regulatory T cells in long-lasting Graves disease.

Sequenced material: peripheral blood mononuclear cells (PBMCs), taken at new diagnosis, from a patient treated with antithyroid drugs. This chain joins TRBV18 and TRBJ2-5; D is unclear. This TCR derives from a female donor with Graves disease. CDR3 DNA sequence: TGTGCCAGCTCACCACCCCCCTACCAAGAGACCCAGTACTTC. It yields the protein CASSPPPYQETQYF.